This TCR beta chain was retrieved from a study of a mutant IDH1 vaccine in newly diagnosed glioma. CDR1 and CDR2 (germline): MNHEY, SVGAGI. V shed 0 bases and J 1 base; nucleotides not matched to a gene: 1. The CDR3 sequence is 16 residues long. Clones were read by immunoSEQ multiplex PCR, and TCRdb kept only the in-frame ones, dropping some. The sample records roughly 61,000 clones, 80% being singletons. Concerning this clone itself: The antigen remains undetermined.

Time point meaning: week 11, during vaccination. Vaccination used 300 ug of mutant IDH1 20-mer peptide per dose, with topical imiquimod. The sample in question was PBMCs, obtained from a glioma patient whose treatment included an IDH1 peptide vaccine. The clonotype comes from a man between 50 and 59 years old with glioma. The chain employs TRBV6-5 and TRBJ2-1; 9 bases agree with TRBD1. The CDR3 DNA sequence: TGTGCCAGCAGTTACTCGACAGGGGGATCCTACAATGAGCAGTTCTTC. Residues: CASSYSTGGSYNEQFF.